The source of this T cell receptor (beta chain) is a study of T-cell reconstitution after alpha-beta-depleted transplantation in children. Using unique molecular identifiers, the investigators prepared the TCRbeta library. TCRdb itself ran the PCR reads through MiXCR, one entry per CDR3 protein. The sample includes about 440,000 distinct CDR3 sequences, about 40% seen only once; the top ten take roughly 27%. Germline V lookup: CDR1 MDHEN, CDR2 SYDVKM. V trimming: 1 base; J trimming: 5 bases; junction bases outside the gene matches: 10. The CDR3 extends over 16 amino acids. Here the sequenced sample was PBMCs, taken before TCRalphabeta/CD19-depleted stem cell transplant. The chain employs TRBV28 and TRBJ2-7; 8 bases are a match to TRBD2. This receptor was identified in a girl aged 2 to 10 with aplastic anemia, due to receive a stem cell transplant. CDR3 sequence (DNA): TGTGCCAGCAGTTTATTAGTCCTAGCGGGTGGGAACGAGCAGTACTTC. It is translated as CASSLLVLAGGNEQYF.